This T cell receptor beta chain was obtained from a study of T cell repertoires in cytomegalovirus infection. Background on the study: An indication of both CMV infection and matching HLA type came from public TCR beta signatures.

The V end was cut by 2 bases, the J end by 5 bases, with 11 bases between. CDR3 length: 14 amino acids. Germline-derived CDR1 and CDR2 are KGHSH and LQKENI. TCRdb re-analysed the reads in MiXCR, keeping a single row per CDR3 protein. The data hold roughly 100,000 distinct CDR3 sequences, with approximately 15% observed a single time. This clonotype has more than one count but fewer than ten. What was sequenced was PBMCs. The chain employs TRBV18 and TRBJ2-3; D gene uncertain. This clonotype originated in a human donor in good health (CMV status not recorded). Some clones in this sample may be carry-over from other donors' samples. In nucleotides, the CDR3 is TGTGCCAGCTCACCAACTTCCGAGAAAGATACGCAGTATTTT. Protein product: CASSPTSEKDTQYF. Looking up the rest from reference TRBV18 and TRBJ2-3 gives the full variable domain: NAGVMQNPRHLVRRRGQEARLRCSPMKGHSHVYWYRQLPEEGLKFMVYLQKENIIDESGMPKERFSAEFPKEGPSILRIQQVVRGDSAAYFCASSPTSEKDTQYFGPGTRLTVL.